These 17 T cell receptor beta chains were all obtained from the same sample, sequenced in a study of metastatic and nonmetastatic thyroid tumors. Every patient underwent thyroid surgery untreated. TCRdb reanalyzed the PCR reads via MiXCR. Among approximately 9,700 clones listed, approximately 33% were seen once. The sequencing input was tumor tissue. These TCRs come from a female donor with papillary thyroid cancer or a benign thyroid nodule (not recorded which). Some clones in this sample may be carry-over from other donors' samples.

The chain employs TRBV5-1 and TRBJ2-7; maybe TRBD1 (6 bases). V was trimmed by 3 bases and J by 2 bases, leaving 12 bases between them. CDR1 is SGHRS and CDR2 is YFSETQ in the germline V gene. The CDR3 runs 14 residues. As DNA, the CDR3 is TGCGCCAGCAGCTGGGGACATGGGGCCTACGAGCAGTACTTC. This gives the protein CASSWGHGAYEQYF. Complete variable domain (other parts from reference TRBV5-1 and TRBJ2-7): KAGVTQTPRYLIKTRGQQVTLSCSPISGHRSVSWYQQTPGQGLQFLFEYFSETQRNKGNFPGRFSGRQFSNSRSEMNVSTLELGDSALYLCASSWGHGAYEQYFGPGTRLTVT.

The genes are TRBV28 and TRBJ1-2; 9 bases align to TRBD1. The V segment lost 6 bases and the J segment 4 bases; nucleotides outside the gene matches: 3. Looked up from germline, CDR1 is MDHEN and CDR2 is SYDVKM. The CDR3 loop spans 13 amino acids. The CDR3 bases are TGTGCCAGCAGCCTGACAGGGGGCTATGGCTACACCTTC. This codes for CASSLTGGYGYTF.

For the CDR3, the DNA is TGCAGTGCTAGAGATGTTGATTCACCCCTCCACTTT. Its protein product is CSARDVDSPLHF. The chain combines TRBV20-1 with TRBJ1-6; D is unclear. Germline V gene lookup returns CDR1 DFQATT and CDR2 SNEGSKA (reference sequence). CDR3 length equals 12 residues. Deletions cut 0 bases from V and 8 bases from J, with 5 bases between.

This clone was found many times. J is TRBJ2-5 and V is TRBV27; 8 bases map to TRBD1. The CDR3 spans 16 residues. V trimming: 2 bases; J trimming: 5 bases; junction bases outside the gene matches: 10. CDR1 is MNHEY and CDR2 is SMNVEV in the germline V gene (reference sequence). The CDR3 region has the DNA TGTGCCAGCAGTTTAGGCAGGGGGCTGGTGCTCGAGACCCAGTACTTC. As protein: CASSLGRGLVLETQYF.

This clone was seen just once. The CDR3 sequence: CAWSVGGGAGANVLTF. CDR3 DNA sequence: TGTGCCTGGAGTGTAGGAGGGGGGGCTGGGGCCAACGTCCTGACTTTC. This sequence joins TRBV30 and TRBJ2-6, with a possible D match to TRBD2 (7 bases). V was trimmed by 0 bases and J by 2 bases, leaving 11 bases between them. The CDR3 length is 16 residues. Germline CDR1 is GTSNPN and CDR2 is SVGIG (reference sequence).

In its sample, this clone was seen a few times. The chain combines TRBV27 with TRBJ1-6; D possibly corresponds to TRBD1 (6 bases). The CDR3 consists of 9 residues. CDR1 and CDR2 (germline): MNHEY, SMNVEV (reference sequence). CDR3 protein: CAGGSPLHF. Here the CDR3 DNA reads TGTGCAGGGGGATCACCCCTCCACTTT.

The chain recombines TRBV19 with TRBJ1-1, with TRBD1 matching 10 bases. Trimming took 0 bases from V and 4 from J; bases not matched to a gene: 8. The CDR3 sequence is 17 residues long. Germline V gene lookup returns CDR1 LNHDA and CDR2 SQIVND (reference sequence). The CDR3 protein is CASSIDSSRTGGTEAFF. CDR3 in DNA: TGTGCCAGTAGTATAGATTCCAGCCGGACAGGGGGCACTGAAGCTTTCTTT. Complete variable domain (other parts from reference TRBV19 and TRBJ1-1): DGGITQSPKYLFRKEGQNVTLSCEQNLNHDAMYWYRQDPGQGLRLIYYSQIVNDFQKGDIAEGYSVSREKKESFPLTVTSAQKNPTAFYLCASSIDSSRTGGTEAFFGQGTRLTVV.

This chain joins TRBV20-1 and TRBJ2-7, with D possibly being TRBD1 (5 bases). The CDR3 runs to 13 residues. The V end lost 1 base, the J end lost 6 bases, and 13 bases lay between the germline ends. Germline-derived CDR1 and CDR2 are DFQATT and SNEGSKA (reference sequence). The CDR3 DNA is TGCAGTGCTAGAGGACAGACGATGGGCGAGCAGTACTTC. Translating gives CSARGQTMGEQYF.

About this clone itself: At the DNA level, this CDR3 is encoded by other sequences in the same sample as well. This rearrangement joins TRBV19 to TRBJ2-1; D might be TRBD2 (6 bases). The CDR3 loop spans 14 amino acids. Germline lookup yields CDR1 LNHDA and CDR2 SQIVND (reference sequence). Trimming cost V 8 bases and J 4 bases, with 15 bases left between them. The CDR3 loop is CASGSGRYYNEQFF. CDR3 DNA: TGTGCCAGTGGTAGCGGTAGATATTACAATGAGCAGTTCTTC. The complete variable domain, with remaining parts taken from reference TRBV19 and TRBJ2-1, reads DGGITQSPKYLFRKEGQNVTLSCEQNLNHDAMYWYRQDPGQGLRLIYYSQIVNDFQKGDIAEGYSVSREKKESFPLTVTSAQKNPTAFYLCASGSGRYYNEQFFGPGTRLTVL.

This clone was picked up a small number of times. The gene calls are TRBV2 and TRBJ1-2; D is possibly TRBD1 (5 bases). This CDR3 is 16 amino acids long. Germline V CDR1 and CDR2: SNHLY, FYNNEI. Trimming pared 6 bases from V and 2 bases from J, leaving 19 bases between. CDR3 nucleotide sequence: TGTGCCAGCAGCCGTTCCGGGGGGTTCGGGAACTATGGCTACACCTTC. Translated, it gives CASSRSGGFGNYGYTF.

The rearrangement joins TRBV12-3 or TRBV12-4 to TRBJ1-6; tentatively, D is TRBD1 (6 bases). CDR3 size: 14 residues. Trimming removed 4 bases at V and 10 bases at J, with 14 bases between. The CDR3 is CASSSQGIRSPLHF. The CDR3 region has the DNA TGTGCCAGCAGTTCACAGGGTATTCGATCACCCCTCCACTTT.

The chain uses TRBV20-1 and TRBJ1-5, with D hard to call. Deletions cut 3 bases from V and 0 bases from J, with 15 bases between. Germline-derived CDR1 and CDR2 are DFQATT and SNEGSKA (reference sequence). The CDR3 consists of 16 residues. As DNA, the CDR3 is TGCAGTGCTAGTTATAGGCCAGCCGATAGCAATCAGCCCCAGCATTTT. It encodes CSASYRPADSNQPQHF.

The chain joins TRBV19 to TRBJ2-3; the match to TRBD2 covers 8 bases. CDR1 is LNHDA, CDR2 SQIVND, per germline (reference sequence). With V trimmed by 1 base and J by 3 bases, 3 bases remained unmatched. CDR3 length equals 15 residues. CDR3 sequence reads: CASSIGERETDTQYF. CDR3 DNA: TGTGCCAGTAGTATAGGAGAGCGGGAGACAGATACGCAGTATTTT.

The table lists this clone with a few counts. The V and J genes are TRBV6-5 and TRBJ1-2; the match to TRBD1 covers 7 bases. Germline CDR1 reads MNHEY; CDR2 reads SVGAGI. The CDR3 runs to 14 residues. The J segment lost 8 bases and the V segment lost 4 bases, leaving 10 bases of the junction unmatched. This chain's CDR3 is CASSLGGAIGGYTF. CDR3 sequence (DNA): TGTGCCAGCAGTTTAGGGGGCGCAATAGGCGGCTACACCTTC.

This clone was detected a few times. The gene calls are TRBV28 and TRBJ1-3, with a possible D match to TRBD1 (5 bases). The CDR3 has 16 amino acids. From germline, CDR1 is MDHEN and CDR2 SYDVKM. V shed 6 bases and J shed 4 bases, with 19 bases lying between them. The CDR3 coding sequence is TGTGCCAGCAGCACCCTTAGGGGCGCCGGGGGAAACACCATATATTTT. Residues: CASSTLRGAGGNTIYF.

Within the sample, this clone is medium-sized. This sequence joins TRBV12-3 or TRBV12-4 and TRBJ1-1, with D possibly being TRBD1 (6 bases). Trimming stripped 5 bases from V and 6 bases from J, with 22 bases between. The length of the CDR3 is 16 residues. The CDR3 DNA is TGTGCCAGCAGTATTCAGGGGTCGAATGGGTTCGCTGAAGCTTTCTTT. Translated, it gives CASSIQGSNGFAEAFF.

Note on this clone: With a much larger clone just one base away, this may be a read error. The J gene is TRBJ2-3, the V gene TRBV4-3; D possibly corresponds to TRBD1 (6 bases). This CDR3 comprises 15 residues. Looked up from germline, CDR1 is LGHNA and CDR2 is YSLEER. The CDR3 nucleotides read TGCTCCAGCAGCCAAGCTAGGACAGTTGCGGATACGCAGTATTTT. Its protein product is CSSSQARTVADTQYF.